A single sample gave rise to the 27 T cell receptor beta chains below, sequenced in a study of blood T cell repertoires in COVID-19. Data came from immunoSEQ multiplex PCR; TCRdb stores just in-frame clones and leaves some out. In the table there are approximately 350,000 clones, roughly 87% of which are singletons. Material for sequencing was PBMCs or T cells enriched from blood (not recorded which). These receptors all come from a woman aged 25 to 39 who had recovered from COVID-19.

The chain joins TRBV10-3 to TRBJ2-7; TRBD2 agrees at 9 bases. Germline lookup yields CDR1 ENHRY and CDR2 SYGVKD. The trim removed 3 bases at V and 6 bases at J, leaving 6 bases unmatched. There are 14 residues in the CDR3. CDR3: CAISDAGGLGEQYF. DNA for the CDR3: TGTGCCATCAGTGACGCGGGGGGGCTTGGCGAGCAGTACTTC.

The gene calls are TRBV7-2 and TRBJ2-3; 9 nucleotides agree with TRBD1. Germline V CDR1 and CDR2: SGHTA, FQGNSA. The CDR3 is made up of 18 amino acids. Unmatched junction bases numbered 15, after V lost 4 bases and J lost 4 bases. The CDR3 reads CASSSHRGRRVLADTQYF. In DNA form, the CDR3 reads TGTGCCAGCAGCTCCCACAGGGGGCGCAGGGTATTAGCAGATACGCAGTATTTT.

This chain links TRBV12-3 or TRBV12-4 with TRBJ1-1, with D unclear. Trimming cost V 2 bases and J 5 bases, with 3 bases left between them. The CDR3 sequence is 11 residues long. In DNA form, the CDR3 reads TGTGCCAGCAGTTTATCGACTGAAGCTTTCTTT. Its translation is CASSLSTEAFF.

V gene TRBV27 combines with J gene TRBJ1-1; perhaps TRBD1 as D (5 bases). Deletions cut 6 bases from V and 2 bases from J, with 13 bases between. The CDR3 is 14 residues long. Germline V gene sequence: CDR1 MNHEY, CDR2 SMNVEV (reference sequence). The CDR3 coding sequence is TGTGCCAGCAGCCAATCCGGGACTAACACTGAAGCTTTCTTT. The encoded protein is CASSQSGTNTEAFF.

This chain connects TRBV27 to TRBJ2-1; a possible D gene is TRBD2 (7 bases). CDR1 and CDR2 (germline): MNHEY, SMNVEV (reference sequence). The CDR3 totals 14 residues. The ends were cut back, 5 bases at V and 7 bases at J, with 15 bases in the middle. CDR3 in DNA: TGTGCCAGCAGTCATGGACTAGGGGGGAATGAGCAGTTCTTC. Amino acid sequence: CASSHGLGGNEQFF.

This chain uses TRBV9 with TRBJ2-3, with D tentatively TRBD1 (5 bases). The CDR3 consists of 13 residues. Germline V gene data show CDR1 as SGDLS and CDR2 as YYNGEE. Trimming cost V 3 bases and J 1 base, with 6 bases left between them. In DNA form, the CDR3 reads TGTGCCAGCAGCGGCAGGGGCACAGATACGCAGTATTTT. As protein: CASSGRGTDTQYF.

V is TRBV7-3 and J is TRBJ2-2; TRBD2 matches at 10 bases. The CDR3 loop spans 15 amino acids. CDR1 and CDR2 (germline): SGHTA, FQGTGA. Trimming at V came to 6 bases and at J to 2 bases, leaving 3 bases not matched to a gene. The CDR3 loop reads CASRLAGTNTGELFF. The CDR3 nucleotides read TGTGCCAGCAGACTAGCGGGGACCAACACCGGGGAGCTGTTTTTT.

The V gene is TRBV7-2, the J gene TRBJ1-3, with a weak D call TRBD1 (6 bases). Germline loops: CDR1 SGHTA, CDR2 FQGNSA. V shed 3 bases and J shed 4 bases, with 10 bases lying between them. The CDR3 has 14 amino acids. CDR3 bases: TGTGCCAGCAGCTTCCCAGGGGACGGAAACACCATATATTTT. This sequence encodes CASSFPGDGNTIYF. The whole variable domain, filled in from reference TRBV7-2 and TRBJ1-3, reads GAGVSQSPSNKVTEKGKDVELRCDPISGHTALYWYRQSLGQGLEFLIYFQGNSAPDKSGLPSDRFSAERTGGSVSTLTIQRTQQEDSAVYLCASSFPGDGNTIYFGEGSWLTVV.

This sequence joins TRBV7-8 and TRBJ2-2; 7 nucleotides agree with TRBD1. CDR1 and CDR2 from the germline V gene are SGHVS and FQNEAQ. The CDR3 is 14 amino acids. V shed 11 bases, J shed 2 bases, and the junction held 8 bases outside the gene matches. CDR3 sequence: CAWRGTVNTGELFF. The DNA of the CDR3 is TGTGCCTGGAGAGGGACAGTTAACACCGGGGAGCTGTTTTTT.

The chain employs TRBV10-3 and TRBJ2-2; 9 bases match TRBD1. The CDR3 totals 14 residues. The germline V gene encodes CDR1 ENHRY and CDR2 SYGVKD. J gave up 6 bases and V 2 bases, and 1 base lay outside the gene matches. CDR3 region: CAISEGTGPGELFF. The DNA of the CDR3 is TGTGCCATCAGTGAGGGGACAGGGCCCGGGGAGCTGTTTTTT.

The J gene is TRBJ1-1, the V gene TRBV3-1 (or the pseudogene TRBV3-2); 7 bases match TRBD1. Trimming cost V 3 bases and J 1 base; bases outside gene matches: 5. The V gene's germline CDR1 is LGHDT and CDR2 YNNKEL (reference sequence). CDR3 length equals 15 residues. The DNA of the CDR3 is TGTGCCAGCAGCCATTGGGGACAGACGAACACTGAAGCTTTCTTT. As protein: CASSHWGQTNTEAFF.

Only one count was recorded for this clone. The CDR3 is CASSVEGVAGELFF. The CDR3 DNA sequence: TGTGCCAGCAGCGTAGAAGGGGTGGCCGGGGAGCTGTTTTTT. V and J are TRBV9 and TRBJ2-2, with a weak D call TRBD1 (5 bases). Germline V lookup: CDR1 SGDLS, CDR2 YYNGEE. With 0 bases removed from V and 6 bases from J, the gap between germline ends came to 9 bases. This CDR3 comprises 14 residues.

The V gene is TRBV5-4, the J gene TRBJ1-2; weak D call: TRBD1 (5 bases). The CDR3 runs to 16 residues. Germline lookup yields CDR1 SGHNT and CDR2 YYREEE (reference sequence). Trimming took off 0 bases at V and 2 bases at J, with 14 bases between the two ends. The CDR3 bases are TGTGCCAGCAGCTTGGGGGGGGTTTTAAGAAACTATGGCTACACCTTC. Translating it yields CASSLGGVLRNYGYTF.

The CDR3 here is CASSPPEKHDNEQFF. The CDR3 DNA reads as TGTGCCAGCAGCCCTCCGGAGAAGCACGACAATGAGCAGTTCTTC. V is TRBV3-1 (or the pseudogene TRBV3-2) and J is TRBJ2-1, with D uncertain. V shed 4 bases and J shed 5 bases, with 15 bases lying between them. Germline V gene lookup returns CDR1 LGHDT and CDR2 YNNKEL (reference sequence). The CDR3 is made up of 15 amino acids.

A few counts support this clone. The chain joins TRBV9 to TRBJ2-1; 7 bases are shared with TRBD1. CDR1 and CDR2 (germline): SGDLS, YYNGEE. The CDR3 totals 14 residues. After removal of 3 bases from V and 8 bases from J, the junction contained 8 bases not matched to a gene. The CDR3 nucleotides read TGTGCCAGCAGCGCCGGGACAGTCCAACATGAGCAGTTCTTC. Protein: CASSAGTVQHEQFF.

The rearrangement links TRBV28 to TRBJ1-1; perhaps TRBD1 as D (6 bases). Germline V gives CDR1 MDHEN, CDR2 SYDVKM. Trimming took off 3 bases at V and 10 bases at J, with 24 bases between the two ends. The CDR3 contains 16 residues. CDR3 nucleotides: TGTGCCAGCAGTTTTGGGTATGGGGGTAGGGGGTTAGTAGCTTTCTTT. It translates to CASSFGYGGRGLVAFF.

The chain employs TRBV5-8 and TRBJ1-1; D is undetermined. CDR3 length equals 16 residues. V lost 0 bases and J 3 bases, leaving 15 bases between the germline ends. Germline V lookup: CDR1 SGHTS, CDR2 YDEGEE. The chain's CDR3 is CASSLGLSPSDTEAFF. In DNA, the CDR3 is TGTGCCAGCAGCTTGGGGCTCTCCCCCTCCGACACTGAAGCTTTCTTT. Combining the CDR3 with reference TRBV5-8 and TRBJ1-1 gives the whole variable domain EAGVTQSPTHLIKTRGQQATLRCSPISGHTSVYWYQQALGLGLQFLLWYDEGEERNRGNFPPRFSGRQFPNYSSELNVNALELEDSALYLCASSLGLSPSDTEAFFGQGTRLTVV.

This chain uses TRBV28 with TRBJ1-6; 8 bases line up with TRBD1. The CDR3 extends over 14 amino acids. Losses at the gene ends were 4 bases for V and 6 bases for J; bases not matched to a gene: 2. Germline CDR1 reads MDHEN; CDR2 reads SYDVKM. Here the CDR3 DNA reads TGTGCCAGCAGTTGGACAGGGAGTAATTCACCCCTCCACTTT. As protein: CASSWTGSNSPLHF.

DNA of the CDR3: TGTGCCAGCAGCCAGCCGGGACTAGCAGACGAGCAGTACTTC. Residues: CASSQPGLADEQYF. The chain uses TRBV16 and TRBJ2-7; TRBD2 agrees at 9 bases. CDR1 is KGHSY, CDR2 FQNENV, per germline. The CDR3 totals 14 residues. V was pared by 3 bases and J by 5 bases, with 5 bases of the junction left unmatched.

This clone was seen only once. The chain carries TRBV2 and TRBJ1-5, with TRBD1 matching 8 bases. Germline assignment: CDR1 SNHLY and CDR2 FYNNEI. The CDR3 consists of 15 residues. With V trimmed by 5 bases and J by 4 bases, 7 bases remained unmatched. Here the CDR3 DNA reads TGTGCCAGCAGTACGACAGGGGTTGGGAATCAGCCCCAGCATTTT. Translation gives CASSTTGVGNQPQHF.

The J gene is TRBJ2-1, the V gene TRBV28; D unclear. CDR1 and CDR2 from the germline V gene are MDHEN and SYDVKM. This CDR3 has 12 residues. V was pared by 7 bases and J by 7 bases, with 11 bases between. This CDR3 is CASTNLRNEQFF. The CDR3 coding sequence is TGTGCCAGCACCAACCTTCGGAATGAGCAGTTCTTC.

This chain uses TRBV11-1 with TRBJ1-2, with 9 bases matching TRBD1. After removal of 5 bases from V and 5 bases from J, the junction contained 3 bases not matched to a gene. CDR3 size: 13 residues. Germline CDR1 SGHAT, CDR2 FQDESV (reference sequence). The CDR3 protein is CASSLGTGYGYTF. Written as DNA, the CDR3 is TGTGCCAGCAGCCTCGGGACAGGGTATGGCTACACCTTC.

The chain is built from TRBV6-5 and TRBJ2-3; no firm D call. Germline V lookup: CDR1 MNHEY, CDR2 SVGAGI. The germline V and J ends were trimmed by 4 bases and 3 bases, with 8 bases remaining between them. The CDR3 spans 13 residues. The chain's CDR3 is CASSSLPTDTQYF. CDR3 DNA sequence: TGTGCCAGCAGTTCCCTCCCTACAGATACGCAGTATTTT.

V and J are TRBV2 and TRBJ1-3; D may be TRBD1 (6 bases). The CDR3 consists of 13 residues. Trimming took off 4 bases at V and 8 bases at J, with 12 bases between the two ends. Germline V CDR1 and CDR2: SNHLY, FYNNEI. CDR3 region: CASSARTVYTIYF. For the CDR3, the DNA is TGTGCCAGCAGTGCCAGGACAGTATACACCATATATTTT.

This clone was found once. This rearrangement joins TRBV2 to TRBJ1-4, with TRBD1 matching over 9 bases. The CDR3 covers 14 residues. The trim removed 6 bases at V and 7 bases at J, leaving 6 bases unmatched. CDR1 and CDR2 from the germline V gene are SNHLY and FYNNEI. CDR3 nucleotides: TGTGCCAGCAGGGAGACAGGGGGAGGTGAAAAACTGTTTTTT. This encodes CASRETGGGEKLFF.

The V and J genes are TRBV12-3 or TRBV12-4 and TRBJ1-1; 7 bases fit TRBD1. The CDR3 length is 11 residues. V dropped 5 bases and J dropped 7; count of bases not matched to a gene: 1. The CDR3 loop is CASSRTGEAFF. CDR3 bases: TGTGCCAGCAGTCGGACAGGTGAAGCTTTCTTT.

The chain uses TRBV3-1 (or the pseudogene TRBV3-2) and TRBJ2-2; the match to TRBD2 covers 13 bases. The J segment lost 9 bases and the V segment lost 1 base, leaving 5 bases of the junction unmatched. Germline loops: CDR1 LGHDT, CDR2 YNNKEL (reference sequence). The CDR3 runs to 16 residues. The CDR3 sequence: CASSQAGTSGIRELFF. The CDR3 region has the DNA TGTGCCAGCAGCCAAGCCGGGACTAGCGGGATTCGGGAGCTGTTTTTT.